The rows below give T cell receptor beta chains drawn from one sample of a study of blood T cell repertoires in COVID-19. The table came from immunoSEQ multiplex PCR; TCRdb's copy has only in-frame clones and leaves some out. This table has 25,000 to 35,000 clones, around 88% appearing once. Sequencing input: peripheral blood. Receptor source: a human donor in a cohort sampled during active COVID-19. CDR3s leave out the opening cysteine and the closing phenylalanine or tryptophan. Clone size is given for some rows only: seen once, a few or many times, or a class if the clone is expanded.

j_gene,v_gene,abundance,CDR3aa
TRBJ2-2,TRBV9,few,ASSPGLAGRAYNTGELF
TRBJ2-7,TRBV5-1,-,ASSLEVGGIFYEQY
TRBJ1-2,TRBV19,-,ASSIDRNYGYT
TRBJ2-2,TRBV3-1/TRBV3-2,once,ASKTGLGSPGELF
TRBJ2-7,TRBV7-3,-,ASSPNRGSNYEQY
TRBJ1-5,TRBV9,-,ASSVGGTGDQPQH
TRBJ2-5,TRBV29-1,once,SVAGLAGVVSKTQY
TRBJ1-5,TRBV5-1,-,ASSLQGGVQPQH
TRBJ1-6,TRBV19,-,ASSMAFRRSPLH
TRBJ1-2,TRBV5-4,-,ASSLYGGTYGYT
TRBJ2-7,TRBV12-3/TRBV12-4,-,ASRGGASYEQY
TRBJ1-4,TRBV30,-,AWSGQGDLQKLF
TRBJ2-7,TRBV7-2,-,ASTTGTSGFSKY
TRBJ2-1,TRBV6-5,-,ASRTDWGGYNEQF
TRBJ2-2,TRBV9,-,ASSATSGSVNTGELF
TRBJ2-7,TRBV30,-,AWLGRGYEQY
TRBJ1-3,TRBV3-1/TRBV3-2,-,ASSQRGARGNTIY
TRBJ2-7,TRBV12-3/TRBV12-4,-,ASSIGGGYEQY